These 10 T cell receptor beta chains were sequenced from one sample in a study of cytomegalovirus exposure and HLA in healthy donors. Vbeta (60) and Jbeta (13) primers were used in the PCR. Only in-frame clones appear in the TCRdb table, and some are missing; sequencing was by immunoSEQ multiplex PCR. The sample consists of fewer than 150,000 clones, roughly 80% of them appearing once. The material sequenced was PBMCs. The receptors were gathered from a female donor in good health and CMV-seronegative.

This clone was seen more than once but under ten times. The chain is built from TRBV5-1 and TRBJ2-1; 8 nucleotides agree with TRBD1. V trimming: 1 base; J trimming: 2 bases; junction bases outside the gene matches: 5. The CDR3 is 16 residues long. Germline V lookup: CDR1 SGHRS, CDR2 YFSETQ. The CDR3 DNA follows: TGCGCCAGCAGCTTGACCACGGGACAGGCCTACAATGAGCAGTTCTTC. Its protein product is CASSLTTGQAYNEQFF. Drawing the rest from reference TRBV5-1 and TRBJ2-1, the complete variable domain is KAGVTQTPRYLIKTRGQQVTLSCSPISGHRSVSWYQQTPGQGLQFLFEYFSETQRNKGNFPGRFSGRQFSNSRSEMNVSTLELGDSALYLCASSLTTGQAYNEQFFGPGTRLTVL.

This clone has more than one count but fewer than ten. This rearrangement joins TRBV28 to TRBJ1-1; D is unresolved. CDR1 MDHEN and CDR2 SYDVKM come from the germline V gene. CDR3 length: 13 residues. Deletions cut 5 bases from V and 1 base from J, with 8 bases between. This CDR3 reads CASSEFSNTEAFF. For the CDR3, the DNA is TGTGCCAGCAGTGAGTTTTCGAACACTGAAGCTTTCTTT. Supplemented by reference TRBV28 and TRBJ1-1, the full variable domain reads DVKVTQSSRYLVKRTGEKVFLECVQDMDHENMFWYRQDPGLGLRLIYFSYDVKMKEKGDIPEGYSVSREKKERFSLILESASTNQTSMYLCASSEFSNTEAFFGQGTRLTVV.

The V and J genes are TRBV6-1 and TRBJ1-5; D is ambiguous. The CDR3 extends over 14 amino acids. V was clipped by 1 base and J by 7 bases, with 11 bases between them. Germline V CDR1 and CDR2: MNHNS, SASEGT. This CDR3 is CASSEGGLWQPQHF. CDR3 DNA: TGTGCCAGCAGTGAAGGAGGGCTGTGGCAGCCCCAGCATTTT.

V gene TRBV28 combines with J gene TRBJ1-4, with 12 bases that match TRBD1. V gave up 7 bases and J gave up 8 bases; unmatched junction bases: 8. Per germline, CDR1 MDHEN and CDR2 SYDVKM. This CDR3 has 15 amino acids. CDR3 protein: CASNGRDRGHEKLFF. The DNA of the CDR3 is TGTGCCAGCAATGGGCGGGACAGGGGGCACGAAAAACTGTTTTTT.

Of note for this clone: A junction boundary mismatches the germline segment, possibly from a read error. The chain recombines TRBV7-7 with TRBJ2-1; the match to TRBD2 covers 11 bases. The CDR3 length is 15 residues. Germline values: CDR1 SSHAT, CDR2 FNYEAQ (reference sequence). CDR3 sequence reads: CASSLTSGAVDEQFF. The CDR3 bases are TGTGCTAGCAGCTTGACTAGCGGGGCGGTGGATGAGCAGTTCTTC. The variable domain in full, completed from reference TRBV7-7 and TRBJ2-1, reads GAGVSQSPRYKVTKRGQDVTLRCDPISSHATLYWYQQALGQGPEFLTYFNYEAQPDKSGLPSDRFSAERPEGSISTLTIQRTEQRDSAMYRCASSLTSGAVDEQFFGPGTRLTVL.

The V call is TRBV4-1, the J call TRBJ1-1; the D gene is possibly TRBD1 (5 bases). In germline, CDR1 is MGHRA, CDR2 YSYEKL. Trimming cost V 1 base and J 1 base, with 22 bases left between them. This CDR3 contains 19 residues. For the CDR3, the DNA is TGCGCCAGCAGCCAAGCCCCGGTTAATAGAAGGGGAGGGAACACTGAAGCTTTCTTT. This sequence encodes CASSQAPVNRRGGNTEAFF.

The chain employs TRBV18 and TRBJ1-4; D remains ambiguous. The CDR3 has 16 amino acids. V was clipped by 2 bases and J by 0 bases, with 10 bases between them. Germline lookup yields CDR1 KGHSH and CDR2 LQKENI. CDR3 region: CASSPYTTATNEKLFF. Written as DNA, the CDR3 is TGTGCCAGCTCACCATACACTACTGCAACTAATGAAAAACTGTTTTTT.

In this sample, this clone turned up a few times. This rearrangement joins TRBV27 to TRBJ2-7, with 7 bases aligning to TRBD1. V trimming: 5 bases; J trimming: 7 bases; junction bases outside the gene matches: 8. CDR3 length equals 13 residues. Germline-derived CDR1 and CDR2 are MNHEY and SMNVEV (reference sequence). CDR3: CASSTGTVGEQYF. The CDR3 DNA reads TGTGCCAGCAGTACCGGGACAGTGGGGGAGCAGTACTTC.

The V call is TRBV5-1, the J call TRBJ2-2, with 11 bases fitting TRBD1. Germline lookup yields CDR1 SGHRS and CDR2 YFSETQ. This CDR3 spans 16 amino acids. Trimming removed 4 bases from V and 4 bases from J; junction bases left unmatched: 6. CDR3 sequence: CASSTGQGARTGELFF. CDR3 DNA: TGCGCCAGCAGCACAGGACAGGGGGCTCGCACCGGGGAGCTGTTTTTT.

Only one count was recorded for this clone. The genes are TRBV19 and TRBJ1-5; D remains unclear. CDR3 length: 13 amino acids. The V end lost 3 bases, the J end lost 6 bases, and 9 bases lay between the germline ends. The germline V gene encodes CDR1 LNHDA and CDR2 SQIVND (reference sequence). DNA of the CDR3: TGTGCCAGTAGTATTGAGGAGGGTCAGCCCCAGCATTTT. It codes for CASSIEEGQPQHF.